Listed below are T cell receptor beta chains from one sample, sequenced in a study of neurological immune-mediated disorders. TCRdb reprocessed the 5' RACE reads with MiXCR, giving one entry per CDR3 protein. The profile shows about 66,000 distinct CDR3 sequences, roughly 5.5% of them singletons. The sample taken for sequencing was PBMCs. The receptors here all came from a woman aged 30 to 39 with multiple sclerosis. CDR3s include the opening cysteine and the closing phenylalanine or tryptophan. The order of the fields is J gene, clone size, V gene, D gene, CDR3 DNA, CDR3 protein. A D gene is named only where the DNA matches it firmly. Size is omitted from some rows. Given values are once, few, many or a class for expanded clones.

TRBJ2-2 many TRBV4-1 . TGCGCCAGCAGACCCGGGACTGCCACCGGGGAGCTGTTTTTT CASRPGTATGELFF
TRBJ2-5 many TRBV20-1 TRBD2 TGCAGTGCTAGAGATGCGAGCGGGGTTCGGGAGACCCAGTACTTC CSARDASGVRETQYF
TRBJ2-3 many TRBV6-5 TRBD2 TGTGCCAGCAGACTCGAGACTAGCCCAGATACGCAGTATTTT CASRLETSPDTQYF
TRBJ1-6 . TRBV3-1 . TGTGCCAGCAGCCCAAAGGCCCGCGCTGGGCAGTTTTATAATTCACCCCTCAACTTT CASSPKARAGQFYNSPLNF
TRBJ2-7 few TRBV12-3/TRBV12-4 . TGTGCCAGCTGTTATAAGGACCCCTACGAGCAGTACTTC CASCYKDPYEQYF
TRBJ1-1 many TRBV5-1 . TGCGCCAGCAGCTTGGACAGGGAAGGTACTGAAGCTTTCTTT CASSLDREGTEAFF
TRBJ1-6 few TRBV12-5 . TGTGCTAGTGGTTTGGTTAATTCACCCCTCAACTTT CASGLVNSPLNF
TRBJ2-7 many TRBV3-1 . TGTGCCAGCAGCCAAGATGGGGGCGGGGTTTTGCAGCAGTACTTC CASSQDGGGVLQQYF
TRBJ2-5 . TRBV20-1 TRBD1 TGCAGTGCTAGAGACTCCGGGACAGCCCAAGAGACCCAGTACTTC CSARDSGTAQETQYF
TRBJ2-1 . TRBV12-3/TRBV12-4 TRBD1 TGTGCCAGCAGTCCCGCTAGGACAGGCCAGATGAAGGGGCAGTTCTTC CASSPARTGQMKGQFF
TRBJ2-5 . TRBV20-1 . TGCAGTGCTAGGCCAGGACAGATGATGGAGACCCAGTACTTC CSARPGQMMETQYF
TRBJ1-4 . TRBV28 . TGTGCCAGCAGCCTACAGGGCGGAAAAGCGGAAAAACTGTTTTTT CASSLQGGKAEKLFF
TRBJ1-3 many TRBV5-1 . TGCGCCAGCAGCACACAGGGTTCCTCTGGAAACACCATATATTTT CASSTQGSSGNTIYF
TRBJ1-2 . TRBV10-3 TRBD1 TGTGCCATCAGTGGTCCCGGGACAGGGCGCGGCTACACCTTC CAISGPGTGRGYTF
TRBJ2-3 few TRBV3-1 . TGTGCCAGCAGCCCCATCGGGTTTTCGGAGACCGGAGATACGCAGTATTTT CASSPIGFSETGDTQYF
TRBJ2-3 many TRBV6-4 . TGTGCCAGCAGTGGGACAGGCACAGATACGCAGTATTTT CASSGTGTDTQYF
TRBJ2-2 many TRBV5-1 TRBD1 TGCGCCAGCAGCCCGTCCGGGACAGTGAACACCGGGGAGCTGTTTTTT CASSPSGTVNTGELFF
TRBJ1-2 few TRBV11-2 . TGTGCCAGCACCACCGTCCGGTCGGGGGACGGCTACACCTTC CASTTVRSGDGYTF
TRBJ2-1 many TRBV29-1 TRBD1 TGCAGCGTTCCAACAGGGGGCGGCGAGCAGTTCTTC CSVPTGGGEQFF
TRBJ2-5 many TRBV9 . TGTGCCAGCAGCGTAGGTGGGACACTTGGAGAGACCCAGTACTTC CASSVGGTLGETQYF
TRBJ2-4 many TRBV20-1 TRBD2 TGCAGTGCTAGTCGTAGCGGGGGTGCCAAAAACATTCAGTACTTC CSASRSGGAKNIQYF
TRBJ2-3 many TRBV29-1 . TGCAGCGTTGGGTCGGGAGATACGCAGTATTTT CSVGSGDTQYF
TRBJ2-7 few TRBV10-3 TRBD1 TGTGCCATCAGTCGGACAGGTGCCCCCTACGAGCAGTACTTC CAISRTGAPYEQYF
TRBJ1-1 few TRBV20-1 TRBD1 TGCAGTGCTCCCCGGACAGGGGGGACTGAAGCTTTCTTT CSAPRTGGTEAFF
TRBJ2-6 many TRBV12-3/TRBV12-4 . TGTGCCAGCAGGGCTTCCTTGGTTGGGGCCAACGTCCTGACTTTC CASRASLVGANVLTF
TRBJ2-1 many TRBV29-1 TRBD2 TGCAGCGTTGAGGAAGGAGAGCGGGGGGGCAGAAACAATGAGCAGTTCTTC CSVEEGERGGRNNEQFF
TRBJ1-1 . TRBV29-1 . TGCAGCGTTGGGAGGGGCACTGAAGCTTTCTTT CSVGRGTEAFF
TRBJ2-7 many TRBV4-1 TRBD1 TGCGCCAGCAGTCCGGACAGGGGCTCCTACGAGCAGTACTTC CASSPDRGSYEQYF
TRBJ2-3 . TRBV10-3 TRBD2 TGTGCCATCAGTCCCGGGACTAGCGTTGCAGATACGCAGTATTTT CAISPGTSVADTQYF